This is a list of T cell receptor beta chains from one sample in a study of blood T cell repertoires in COVID-19. Measured with immunoSEQ multiplex PCR; TCRdb has only the in-frame clones, and not every one. The sample records approximately 50,000 clones, about 83% being singletons. Input material: peripheral blood. The source is a man aged 45 to 65 with acute or convalescent COVID-19. CDR3s include the opening cysteine and the closing phenylalanine or tryptophan. D genes are given only for firm matches. Expanded clones get a size class; other rows say once, few or many, or leave the size out.

CDR3nt	CDR3aa	v_gene	j_gene	d_gene	abundance
TGCGCCAGCAGCCAAGGTTGGGGACAGGGGCCGAACACTGAAGCTTTCTTT	CASSQGWGQGPNTEAFF	TRBV4-1	TRBJ1-1	TRBD1	.
TGTGCCAGCAGCCCGGAGGGTTCGGGACGCCCATACAATGAGCAGTTCTTC	CASSPEGSGRPYNEQFF	TRBV6-4	TRBJ2-1	.	.
TGTGCCAGCAGCCCCCAGGGGGCCGCTGAAGCTTTCTTT	CASSPQGAAEAFF	TRBV7-2	TRBJ1-1	TRBD1	.
TGTGCCACCAGCAGTGGAGGGGAAAAACTGTTTTTT	CATSSGGEKLFF	TRBV15	TRBJ1-4	.	.
TGTGCCAGCTCACGCTCGCGGGACCCCTACGAGCAGTACTTC	CASSRSRDPYEQYF	TRBV18	TRBJ2-7	.	.
TGTGCCAGCAGGATGACAGGAACCTACGAGCAGTACTTC	CASRMTGTYEQYF	TRBV27	TRBJ2-7	.	.
TGTGCCATCAGTGAAGGCGGGAGCTCCTACAATGAGCAGTTCTTC	CAISEGGSSYNEQFF	TRBV10-3	TRBJ2-1	TRBD2	once
TGCGCCAGCAGCCAACAGGGGGCCCGGCAGCCCCAGCATTTT	CASSQQGARQPQHF	TRBV4-1	TRBJ1-5	TRBD1	.
TGTGCTAGTGGCTCCCTAGCGGGGAACTACGAGCAGTACTTC	CASGSLAGNYEQYF	TRBV12-5	TRBJ2-7	TRBD2	once
TGTGCCAGCAAACCGGGACAGGGGGCTGGAAACACCATATATTTT	CASKPGQGAGNTIYF	TRBV2	TRBJ1-3	TRBD1	.
TGTGCCAGCAGGGGTGGGGGGATGAACACTGAAGCTTTCTTT	CASRGGGMNTEAFF	TRBV6-5	TRBJ1-1	.	.
TGCGCCAGCAGCCAAGAACCGGGGTTGGACAGGGCCTACGAGCAGTACTTC	CASSQEPGLDRAYEQYF	TRBV4-1	TRBJ2-7	TRBD1	few
TGTGCCAGCAGCCATCGGACAGCCACCTACGAGCAGTACTTC	CASSHRTATYEQYF	TRBV7-9	TRBJ2-7	.	.
TGTGCCAGTACCCGGGGGGGAGGCAATCAGCCCCAGCATTTT	CASTRGGGNQPQHF	TRBV19	TRBJ1-5	.	once
TGTGCCAGCAGTCGTCTCTGGGGGCTCGAACAGACAGGGGATCAGCCCCAGCATTTT	CASSRLWGLEQTGDQPQHF	TRBV28	TRBJ1-5	TRBD1	few
TGTGCCAGCAGCTTGACGACGGGGAACTATGGCTACACCTTC	CASSLTTGNYGYTF	TRBV7-9	TRBJ1-2	.	.
TGCGCCAGCAGCTTGGCATTACAGAGTCTCTATGGCTACACCTTC	CASSLALQSLYGYTF	TRBV5-1	TRBJ1-2	.	.
TGTGCCAGCAGGCCCCGGGACATCGCCTATGGCTACACCTTC	CASRPRDIAYGYTF	TRBV5-4	TRBJ1-2	.	.
TGTGCCAGTAGTGGGGTCGGGACTAGCGGAAACATTCAGTACTTC	CASSGVGTSGNIQYF	TRBV19	TRBJ2-4	TRBD2	once
TGTGCCAGCAGCCAAGTTGCGGGATCCTACGAGCAGTACTTC	CASSQVAGSYEQYF	TRBV4-2	TRBJ2-7	.	.
TGTGCCAGCAGTTTACCGACAGGGAGAAACTACAATGAGCAGTTCTTC	CASSLPTGRNYNEQFF	TRBV28	TRBJ2-1	TRBD1	.
TGCGCCAGCAGCCAAGTCAGCAGGGGGGACGAGCAGTACTTC	CASSQVSRGDEQYF	TRBV4-1	TRBJ2-7	.	.